These 22 T cell receptor beta chains were all obtained from the same sample, sequenced in a study of T cell repertoires in cytomegalovirus infection (dated by TCRdb to between 2017 and 2020). No antigens are known for them. The label giving this sample's treatment or condition can be read as: in vitro stimulation with specific CMV peptide epitopes to enrich CMV-specific T cells. Instrument used: Illumina HiSeq 1500. The public reads were quality trimmed at Q25 with fastp and then assembled into clones with MiXCR by TCRdb, keeping productive beta chains. For every CDR3 protein sequence, its rows merge into one entry that carries the most common genes and DNA. The sample data list 600,000 to 700,000 distinct CDR3 sequences, and around a third of these were observed just once. In total, the top ten clones hold roughly 20% of the sample. The material was cultured PBMCs, obtained from culture after CMV antigen stimulation. These receptors were taken from a human donor in good health (CMV status not recorded). Some clones in this sample may be carry-over from other donors' samples.

The gene calls are TRBV7-2 and TRBJ2-7, with 13 bases aligning to TRBD2. This CDR3 has 15 amino acids. V lost 5 bases, J lost 2 bases, and 3 bases stayed unmatched. CDR1 is SGHTA and CDR2 is FQGNSA in the germline V gene. The CDR3 here is CASSPTSGRAYEQYF. CDR3 in DNA: TGTGCCAGCAGCCCTACTAGCGGGAGGGCCTACGAGCAGTACTTC.

Notes on this clonotype: This may stem from a read error, because a much larger clone lies one nucleotide away. V usage is TRBV11-3 and J usage is TRBJ2-4; D ambiguous. The CDR3 loop spans 13 amino acids. Germline V gene data show CDR1 as SGHNT and CDR2 as YENEEA. Trimming took off 0 bases at V and 5 bases at J, with 5 bases between the two ends. The CDR3 region has the DNA TGTGCCAGCAGCTTAGACAGAGAAAACATTCAGTACTTC. Translating it yields CASSLDRENIQYF.

This clonotype was observed many times. This chain joins TRBV7-8 and TRBJ2-2; D is perhaps TRBD1 or TRBD2 (5 bases each). V lost 0 bases to trimming and J lost 2 bases, with 10 bases between them. CDR1 is SGHVS and CDR2 is FQNEAQ in the germline V gene. The CDR3 has 16 residues. The CDR3 loop is CASSLAPGANTGELFF. The CDR3 DNA follows: TGTGCCAGCAGCTTAGCGCCCGGGGCCAACACCGGGGAGCTGTTTTTT.

This clonotype was counted between two and nine times. The chain has TRBV12-3 or TRBV12-4 and TRBJ1-1; TRBD1 is a possible D gene (5 bases). V gave up 8 bases and J gave up 2 bases, with 18 bases separating them. CDR3 length equals 15 residues. The CDR3: CASLGVGQLNTEAFF. The CDR3 DNA sequence: TGTGCCAGCCTAGGGGTGGGGCAGCTAAACACTGAAGCTTTCTTT.

This clonotype was seen a few times. The V call is TRBV10-3, the J call TRBJ2-3; 7 bases align to TRBD2. The germline CDR1 and CDR2 sequences are ENHRY and SYGVKD. The CDR3 consists of 14 residues. The J segment lost 4 bases and the V segment lost 3 bases, leaving 4 bases of the junction unmatched. CDR3: CAISESGAADTQYF. For the CDR3, the DNA is TGTGCCATCAGTGAAAGCGGGGCCGCAGATACGCAGTATTTT.

This clonotype was counted only a few times. The gene calls are TRBV4-3 and TRBJ2-7, with D unresolved. V was shortened by 3 bases and J by 3 bases, with 15 bases between the two germline ends. Germline V gene sequence: CDR1 LGHNA, CDR2 YSLEER. This CDR3 region has 15 residues. CDR3 in amino acids: CASSQGLVKDYEQYF. CDR3 nucleotide sequence: TGCGCCAGCAGCCAGGGTCTGGTGAAGGACTACGAGCAGTACTTC.

This chain links TRBV30 with TRBJ1-2; D is possibly TRBD1 (5 bases). The CDR3 has 12 amino acids. Germline CDR1 and CDR2: GTSNPN and SVGIG (reference sequence). V was trimmed by 7 bases and J by 4 bases, leaving 13 bases between them. The CDR3 DNA is TGTGCCTCGTCCGGGGGGATCTATGGCTACACCTTC. It is translated as CASSGGIYGYTF.

The chain is built from TRBV2 and TRBJ2-5, with TRBD2 matching 11 bases. Germline CDR1 SNHLY, CDR2 FYNNEI. This CDR3 comprises 13 residues. The CDR3 DNA reads TGTGCGGTGCTAGCGGGAGGACAAGAGACCCAGTACTTC. It is translated as CAVLAGGQETQYF.

The chain uses TRBV6-1 and TRBJ2-2, with 7 bases matching TRBD1. The J segment lost 8 bases and the V segment lost 6 bases, leaving 12 bases of the junction unmatched. Germline values: CDR1 MNHNS, CDR2 SASEGT. The CDR3 sequence is 15 residues long. The chain's CDR3 is CASSAQGLVVGELFF. CDR3 coding DNA: TGTGCCAGCAGCGCACAGGGGCTAGTTGTTGGGGAGCTGTTTTTT.

This chain uses TRBV25-1 with TRBJ2-1; no clear D. Germline V CDR1 and CDR2: MGHDK, SYGVNS. The CDR3 contains 12 residues. V lost 0 bases and J 6 bases, leaving 3 bases between the germline ends. DNA for the CDR3: TGTGCCAGCAGTGAATACTTCAATGAGCAGTTCTTC. Its protein product is CASSEYFNEQFF.

This clonotype has a handful of counts. V and J are TRBV19 and TRBJ2-1; D unclear. Germline-derived CDR1 and CDR2 are LNHDA and SQIVND (reference sequence). Trimming pared 5 bases from V and 8 bases from J, leaving 13 bases between. The CDR3 has 13 amino acids. The CDR3 region is CASSSRLGYEQFF. CDR3 coding DNA: TGTGCCAGTAGTTCTAGGTTGGGGTATGAGCAGTTCTTC.

The V gene is TRBV4-3, the J gene TRBJ2-3; 8 bases are a match to TRBD2. V was clipped by 5 bases and J by 0 bases; unmatched bases: 13. CDR1 is LGHNA, CDR2 YSLEER, per germline. The CDR3 runs 18 residues. This chain's CDR3 is CASSTGLAAGSSTDTQYF. The CDR3 nucleotides are TGCGCCAGCAGCACAGGACTAGCCGCGGGGTCTAGCACAGATACGCAGTATTTT.

This clonotype was counted only a few times. The chain is built from TRBV28 and TRBJ1-1, with D perhaps matching TRBD1 (6 bases). Between the trimmed V and J ends, which lost 7 bases and 7 bases, there was a span of 19 bases. The CDR3 totals 14 residues. Germline V gene data show CDR1 as MDHEN and CDR2 as SYDVKM. The CDR3 is CASNTGTLRSEAFF. CDR3 nucleotides: TGTGCCAGCAACACCGGGACACTACGGAGTGAAGCTTTCTTT.

This clonotype showed up just a few times. This sequence joins TRBV19 and TRBJ2-1; D possibly matches TRBD1 or TRBD2 (6 bases each). Trimming took off 5 bases at V and 4 bases at J, with 18 bases between the two ends. From germline, CDR1 is LNHDA and CDR2 SQIVND (reference sequence). The length of the CDR3 is 16 residues. The CDR3 bases are TGTGCCAGTAGTTATTATTTGGGGGGCAGTTACAATGAGCAGTTCTTC. Its protein is CASSYYLGGSYNEQFF.

The CDR3 DNA is TGTGCCAGCAGCACTCTCCGGGGTAACAATGAGCAGTTCTTC. Encoded protein: CASSTLRGNNEQFF. V usage is TRBV11-2 and J usage is TRBJ2-1; possibly TRBD2 for D (5 bases). Trimming cost V 5 bases and J 5 bases, with 13 bases left between them. The CDR3 runs 14 residues. CDR1 is SGHAT and CDR2 is FQNNGV in the germline V gene.

V gene TRBV28 combines with J gene TRBJ2-1; unclear D gene. The CDR3 spans 12 residues. CDR1 and CDR2 (germline): MDHEN, SYDVKM. V was pared by 6 bases and J by 8 bases, with 11 bases between. In nucleotides, the CDR3 is TGTGCCAGCAGCACCATCACGGATGAGCAGTTCTTC. Protein: CASSTITDEQFF. Variable domain in full (rest from reference TRBV28 and TRBJ2-1): DVKVTQSSRYLVKRTGEKVFLECVQDMDHENMFWYRQDPGLGLRLIYFSYDVKMKEKGDIPEGYSVSREKKERFSLILESASTNQTSMYLCASSTITDEQFFGPGTRLTVL.

This clonotype was detected a few times. The chain couples TRBV4-3 to TRBJ1-6; D gene ambiguous. The V and J ends lost 1 base and 2 bases respectively, with 3 bases between them. Germline loops: CDR1 LGHNA, CDR2 YSLEER. The CDR3 is 14 residues long. CDR3 nucleotide sequence: TGCGCCAGCAGCCAAGTGGCCTATAATTCACCCCTCCACTTT. Its protein product is CASSQVAYNSPLHF.

This clonotype was observed a handful of times. The chain is built from TRBV7-2 and TRBJ2-7; 12 bases are a match to TRBD2. This CDR3 has 17 residues. J gave up 4 bases and V 1 base, and 8 bases lay outside the gene matches. The germline CDR1 and CDR2 sequences are SGHTA and FQGNSA. The CDR3 reads CASSLVAASGRAYEQYF. CDR3 bases: TGTGCCAGCAGCTTAGTAGCCGCTAGCGGGAGGGCTTACGAGCAGTACTTC.

In its sample, this clonotype was seen a few times. The rearrangement links TRBV2 to TRBJ1-1; D gene uncertain. In germline, CDR1 is SNHLY, CDR2 FYNNEI. This CDR3 contains 13 residues. Trimming pared 8 bases from V and 0 bases from J, leaving 10 bases between. CDR3 coding DNA: TGTGCCAGCGAGTTTGGCCTGAACACTGAAGCTTTCTTT. Its protein product is CASEFGLNTEAFF.

Regarding this clonotype: Given a much more abundant clone one base away, this may be a read error. The chain employs TRBV11-2 and TRBJ2-2; D gene ambiguous. CDR3 length: 13 amino acids. V lost 1 base, J lost 6 bases, and 6 bases lay in between. CDR1 is SGHAT and CDR2 is FQNNGV in the germline V gene. CDR3: CASSLVRPGELFF. DNA of the CDR3: TGTGCCAGCAGCTTAGTCCGGCCCGGGGAGCTGTTTTTT.

This clonotype came up once. The chain is built from TRBV7-8 and TRBJ2-7, with 7 nucleotides matching TRBD1. The CDR3 has 14 amino acids. The germline CDR1 and CDR2 sequences are SGHVS and FQNEAQ. V shed 2 bases, J shed 4 bases, and the junction held 5 bases outside the gene matches. The CDR3 here is CASSLQQGSYEQYF. CDR3 DNA sequence: TGTGCCAGCAGCTTACAACAGGGGTCTTACGAGCAGTACTTC.

The rearrangement joins TRBV4-2 to TRBJ2-3, with 9 bases that match TRBD1. The CDR3 runs 16 residues. V lost 0 bases to trimming and J lost 4 bases; unmatched junction nucleotides: 5. CDR1 LGHNA and CDR2 YNFKEQ come from the germline V gene. The CDR3 region has the DNA TGTGCCAGCAGCCAAGATTTGGGACAGGGTGCAGATACGCAGTATTTT. Translation gives CASSQDLGQGADTQYF.